Below, 21 T cell receptor beta chains from the same sample are listed, as sequenced in a study of control samples from healthy donors and cancer patients. Libraries were prepared by immunoSEQ multiplex PCR; TCRdb keeps only in-frame clonotypes and omits some of them. The sample has around 150,000 clones, roughly 94% seen once. Sequenced input: blood. The receptors were gathered from a middle-aged woman in good health.

The V call is TRBV19, the J call TRBJ2-5, with D hard to call. Trimming removed 4 bases at V and 2 bases at J, with 11 bases between. In germline, CDR1 is LNHDA, CDR2 SQIVND (reference sequence). The CDR3 totals 14 residues. The CDR3 DNA sequence: TGTGCCAGTAGTACCTGGGTGGGGCAAGAGACCCAGTACTTC. Amino acid sequence: CASSTWVGQETQYF.

The chain links TRBV3-1 (or the pseudogene TRBV3-2) to TRBJ2-5, with a possible D match to TRBD1 (6 bases). This CDR3 spans 19 amino acids. V lost 0 bases, J lost 2 bases, and 22 bases lay in between. CDR1 is LGHDT, CDR2 YNNKEL, per germline (reference sequence). This CDR3 is CASSQDVSLGGQLQETQYF. The CDR3 nucleotides are TGTGCCAGCAGCCAAGATGTGAGTCTTGGGGGACAACTACAAGAGACCCAGTACTTC.

The chain recombines TRBV5-4 with TRBJ2-3, with a tentative D call TRBD1 (5 bases). V was shortened by 0 bases and J by 1 base, with 9 bases between the two germline ends. The germline V gene encodes CDR1 SGHNT and CDR2 YYREEE (reference sequence). The CDR3 length is 15 residues. The CDR3 DNA reads as TGTGCCAGCAGCTTGGGGGGCTATGGCACAGATACGCAGTATTTT. Residues: CASSLGGYGTDTQYF.

This chain joins TRBV9 and TRBJ2-6; D possibly matches TRBD1 or TRBD2 (5 bases each). CDR3 size: 15 residues. Germline V CDR1 and CDR2: SGDLS, YYNGEE. V dropped 7 bases and J dropped 0 bases, with 11 bases sitting between them. DNA for the CDR3: TGTGCCAGCCGGGACGGAGACTCTGGGGCCAACGTCCTGACTTTC. As protein: CASRDGDSGANVLTF.

The J gene is TRBJ1-2, the V gene TRBV19; no definite D call. The V end was cut by 0 bases, the J end by 3 bases, with 5 bases between. The CDR3 has 13 residues. Germline V gene data show CDR1 as LNHDA and CDR2 as SQIVND (reference sequence). The CDR3 coding sequence is TGTGCCAGTAGTATAGACCGGGACTATGGCTACACCTTC. Protein product: CASSIDRDYGYTF.

The rearrangement links TRBV18 to TRBJ1-6; possible D gene TRBD1, 5 bases. The V gene's germline CDR1 is KGHSH and CDR2 LQKENI. V was cut by 5 bases and J by 6 bases, with 17 bases left in between. The CDR3 extends over 16 amino acids. The CDR3: CASSTAGGSGNSPLHF. The CDR3 region has the DNA TGTGCCAGCTCAACCGCGGGGGGGAGTGGTAATTCACCCCTCCACTTT.

This clone was found a few times. The rearrangement joins TRBV9 to TRBJ2-1, with TRBD1 identical over 7 bases. The germline V gene encodes CDR1 SGDLS and CDR2 YYNGEE. The V gene end was trimmed by 0 bases and the J gene end by 3 bases; junction bases not matched to a gene: 3. There are 15 residues in the CDR3. CDR3 residues: CASSVVGDSYNEQFF. CDR3 DNA: TGTGCCAGCAGCGTAGTGGGGGACAGCTACAATGAGCAGTTCTTC.

This chain connects TRBV28 to TRBJ2-1; D ambiguous. This CDR3 is built from 13 residues. V shed 2 bases and J shed 10 bases, with 12 bases lying between them. Per germline, CDR1 MDHEN and CDR2 SYDVKM. The CDR3 region has the DNA TGTGCCAGCAGTTTACAATTGTTCCGGGAGCAGTTCTTC. Translated: CASSLQLFREQFF.

This chain links TRBV14 with TRBJ1-6, with D hard to call. The V end lost 6 bases, the J end lost 8 bases, and 8 bases lay between the germline ends. The CDR3 is made up of 12 amino acids. The germline V gene has CDR1 SGHDN and CDR2 FVKESK. CDR3 amino acids: CASRRADSPLHF. CDR3 nucleotide sequence: TGTGCCAGCAGAAGGGCCGATTCACCCCTCCACTTT.

J is TRBJ1-5 and V is TRBV4-1, with 8 bases lining up with TRBD1. The CDR3 sequence is 15 residues long. J gave up 6 bases and V 3 bases, and 7 bases lay outside the gene matches. Germline CDR1 MGHRA, CDR2 YSYEKL. CDR3 sequence: CASSQVGQGRQPQHF. CDR3 nucleotides: TGCGCCAGCAGCCAGGTCGGACAGGGCCGTCAGCCCCAGCATTTT.

The chain links TRBV25-1 to TRBJ1-5; perhaps TRBD1 as D (5 bases). Trimming cost V 3 bases and J 5 bases, with 5 bases left between them. This CDR3 region has 12 residues. From germline, CDR1 is MGHDK and CDR2 SYGVNS. CDR3 loop: CASSEGDQPQHF. Written as DNA, the CDR3 is TGTGCCAGCAGTGAGGGGGATCAGCCCCAGCATTTT.

This clone is a singleton in its sample. The V and J genes are TRBV6-5 and TRBJ1-2; a weak D match, TRBD1 (6 bases). The CDR3 loop spans 14 amino acids. From germline, CDR1 is MNHEY and CDR2 SVGAGI. Between the trimmed V and J ends, which lost 7 bases and 8 bases, there was a span of 20 bases. The CDR3 spells CASTPQGPPYGYTF. In nucleotides, the CDR3 is TGTGCCAGCACCCCTCAGGGGCCTCCCTACGGCTACACCTTC.

The chain recombines TRBV6-5 with TRBJ2-5, with TRBD2 matching 9 bases. The J segment lost 5 bases and the V segment lost 7 bases, leaving 8 bases of the junction unmatched. The CDR3 consists of 14 residues. Germline CDR1 and CDR2: MNHEY and SVGAGI. The CDR3 here is CASMGLAGLETQYF. As DNA, the CDR3 is TGTGCCAGCATGGGGCTAGCGGGATTGGAGACCCAGTACTTC.

This chain links TRBV6-6 with TRBJ1-1; possible D gene TRBD1, 6 bases. The CDR3 has 14 amino acids. Trimming removed 5 bases from V and 4 bases from J, with 14 bases in between. CDR1 MNHNY and CDR2 SVGAGI come from the germline V gene (reference sequence). The CDR3: CASSPPRGFTEAFF. In nucleotides, the CDR3 is TGTGCCAGCAGTCCCCCCAGGGGTTTCACTGAAGCTTTCTTT.

The rearrangement uses TRBV6-5 and TRBJ2-5; no firm D call. The CDR3 runs 13 residues. Looked up from germline, CDR1 is MNHEY and CDR2 is SVGAGI. Deletions cut 6 bases from V and 4 bases from J, with 12 bases between. The CDR3 loop is CASSLNQVETQYF. DNA of the CDR3: TGTGCCAGCAGCCTTAACCAGGTAGAGACCCAGTACTTC.

This sequence joins TRBV6-4 and TRBJ2-7, with 11 nucleotides matching TRBD1. This CDR3 spans 15 amino acids. Trimming removed 5 bases from V and 4 bases from J; junction bases left unmatched: 7. CDR1 and CDR2 from the germline V gene are MRHNA and SNTAGT. CDR3 sequence (DNA): TGTGCCAGCAGTTCCCTGGGACAGGGGGTTTACGAGCAGTACTTC. Translated, it gives CASSSLGQGVYEQYF.

This sequence joins TRBV7-2 and TRBJ1-2, with TRBD1 as a possible D gene (5 bases). In germline, CDR1 is SGHTA, CDR2 FQGNSA. Deletions cut 4 bases from V and 9 bases from J, with 18 bases between. CDR3 size: 14 residues. CDR3: CASSSRQKGESYTF. For the CDR3, the DNA is TGTGCCAGCAGCTCCCGCCAGAAAGGGGAGAGCTACACCTTC.

The chain couples TRBV6-5 to TRBJ1-2; a weak D match, TRBD1 (5 bases). The V gene lost 7 bases and the J gene lost 4 bases, with 16 bases spanning the gap. The CDR3 has 14 amino acids. Germline loops: CDR1 MNHEY, CDR2 SVGAGI. CDR3 loop: CASNSAGTAYGYTF. In DNA form, the CDR3 reads TGTGCCAGCAACTCCGCCGGGACGGCCTATGGCTACACCTTC.

V usage is TRBV6-5 and J usage is TRBJ2-2, with 7 nucleotides matching TRBD1. After removal of 7 bases from V and 4 bases from J, the junction contained 9 bases not matched to a gene. Per germline, CDR1 MNHEY and CDR2 SVGAGI. The CDR3 totals 15 residues. The CDR3 sequence: CASNPTGLSTGELFF. In nucleotides, the CDR3 is TGTGCCAGCAACCCGACAGGGCTCAGCACCGGGGAGCTGTTTTTT.

With regard to this clone: Other DNA sequences in the sample encode the same CDR3. J is TRBJ1-6 and V is TRBV18; D gene uncertain. CDR1 and CDR2 (germline): KGHSH, LQKENI. The CDR3 contains 12 residues. V gave up 5 bases and J gave up 7 bases, with 6 bases separating them. The CDR3 loop is CASSSGNSPLHF. CDR3 bases: TGTGCCAGCTCAAGTGGGAATTCACCCCTCCACTTT. Variable domain in full (rest from reference TRBV18 and TRBJ1-6): NAGVMQNPRHLVRRRGQEARLRCSPMKGHSHVYWYRQLPEEGLKFMVYLQKENIIDESGMPKERFSAEFPKEGPSILRIQQVVRGDSAAYFCASSSGNSPLHFGNGTRLTVT.

The chain combines TRBV2 with TRBJ1-4, with D possibly TRBD1 on 5 matching bases. This CDR3 contains 13 residues. V lost 8 bases, J lost 7 bases, and 14 bases lay in between. CDR1 and CDR2 (germline): SNHLY, FYNNEI. CDR3 sequence reads: CASGEQGSEKLFF. The CDR3 coding sequence is TGTGCCAGCGGCGAGCAGGGAAGTGAAAAACTGTTTTTT.